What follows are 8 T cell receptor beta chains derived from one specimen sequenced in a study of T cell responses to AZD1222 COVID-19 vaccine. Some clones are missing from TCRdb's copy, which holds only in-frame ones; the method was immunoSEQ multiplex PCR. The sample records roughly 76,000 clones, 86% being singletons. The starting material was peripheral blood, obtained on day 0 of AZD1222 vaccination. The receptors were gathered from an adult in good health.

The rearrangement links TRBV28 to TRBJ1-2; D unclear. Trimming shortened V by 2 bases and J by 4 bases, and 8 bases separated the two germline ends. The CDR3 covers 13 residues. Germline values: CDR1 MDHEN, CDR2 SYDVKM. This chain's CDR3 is CASSLGGTYGYTF. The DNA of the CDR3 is TGTGCCAGCAGTTTAGGAGGCACCTATGGCTACACCTTC.

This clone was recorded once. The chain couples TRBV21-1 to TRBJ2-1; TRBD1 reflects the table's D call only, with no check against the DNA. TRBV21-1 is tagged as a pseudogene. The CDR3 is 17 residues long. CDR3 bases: TGTGCCAGCAGCAAATTGATAGGGGTACGCTCCTACAATGAGCAGTTCTTC. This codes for CASSKLIGVRSYNEQFF.

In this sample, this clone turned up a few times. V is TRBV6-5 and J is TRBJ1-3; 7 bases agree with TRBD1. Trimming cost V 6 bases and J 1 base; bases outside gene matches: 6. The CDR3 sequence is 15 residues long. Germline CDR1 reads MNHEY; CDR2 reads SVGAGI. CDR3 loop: CASSRQGKSGNTIYF. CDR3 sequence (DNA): TGTGCCAGCAGCCGACAGGGAAAGTCTGGAAACACCATATATTTT.

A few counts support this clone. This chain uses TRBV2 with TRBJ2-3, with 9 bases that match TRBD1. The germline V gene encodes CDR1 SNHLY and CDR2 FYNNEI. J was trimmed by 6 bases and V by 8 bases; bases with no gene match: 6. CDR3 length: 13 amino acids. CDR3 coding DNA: TGTGCCAGCGGGACAGGGCTTGGGGATACGCAGTATTTT. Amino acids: CASGTGLGDTQYF.

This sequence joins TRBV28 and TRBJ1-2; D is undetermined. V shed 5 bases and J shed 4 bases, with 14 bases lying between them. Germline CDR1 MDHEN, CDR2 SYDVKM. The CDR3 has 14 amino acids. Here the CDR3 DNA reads TGTGCCAGCAGTACCCCAGACATCGGCTATGGCTACACCTTC. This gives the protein CASSTPDIGYGYTF.

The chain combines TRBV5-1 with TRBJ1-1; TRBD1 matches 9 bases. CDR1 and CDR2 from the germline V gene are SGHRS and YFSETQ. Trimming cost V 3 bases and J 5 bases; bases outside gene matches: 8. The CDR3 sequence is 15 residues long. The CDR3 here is CASSWTQGARTEAFF. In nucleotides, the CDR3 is TGCGCCAGCAGCTGGACACAGGGGGCGAGGACTGAAGCTTTCTTT.

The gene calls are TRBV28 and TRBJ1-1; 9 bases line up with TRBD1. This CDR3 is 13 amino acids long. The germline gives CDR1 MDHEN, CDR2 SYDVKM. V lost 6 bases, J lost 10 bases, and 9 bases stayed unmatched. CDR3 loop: CASSPPGQGTAFF. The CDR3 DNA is TGTGCCAGCAGCCCTCCGGGACAGGGAACAGCTTTCTTT.

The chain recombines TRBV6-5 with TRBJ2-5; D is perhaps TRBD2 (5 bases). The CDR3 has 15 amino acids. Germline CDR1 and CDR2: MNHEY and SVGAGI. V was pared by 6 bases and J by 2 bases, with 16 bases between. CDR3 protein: CASRFRAGIQETQYF. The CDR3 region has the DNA TGTGCCAGCAGATTTCGGGCGGGTATTCAAGAGACCCAGTACTTC.